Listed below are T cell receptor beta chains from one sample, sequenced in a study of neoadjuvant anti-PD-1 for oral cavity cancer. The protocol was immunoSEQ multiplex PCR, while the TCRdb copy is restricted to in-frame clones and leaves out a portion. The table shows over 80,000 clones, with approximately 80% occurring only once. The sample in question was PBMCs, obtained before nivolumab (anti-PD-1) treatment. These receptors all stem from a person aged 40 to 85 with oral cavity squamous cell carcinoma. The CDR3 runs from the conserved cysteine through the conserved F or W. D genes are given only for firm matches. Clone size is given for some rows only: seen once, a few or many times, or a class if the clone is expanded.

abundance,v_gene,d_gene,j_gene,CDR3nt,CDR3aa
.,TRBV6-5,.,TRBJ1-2,TGTGCCAGCAGTTCCCGAATACCGAGTCTTACCTATGGCTACACCTTC,CASSSRIPSLTYGYTF
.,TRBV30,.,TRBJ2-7,TGTGCCTGGAGTTTCCCCCTCGGGCGGGTAAAGTCCTACGAGCAGTACTTC,CAWSFPLGRVKSYEQYF
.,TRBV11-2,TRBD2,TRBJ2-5,TGTGCCAGCAGCTTAATCTTAGGAGCGGGAGGAGAGACCCAGTACTTC,CASSLILGAGGETQYF
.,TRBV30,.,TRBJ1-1,TGTGCCTGGAGTGTACGAGCCCCGAAGGAAGCTTTCTTT,CAWSVRAPKEAFF
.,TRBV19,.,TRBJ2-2,TGTGCCAGTAGTAGGTTGGGGGGCGCAACCGGGGAGCTGTTTTTT,CASSRLGGATGELFF
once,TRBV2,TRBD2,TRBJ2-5,TGTGCCAGCAGTAGAGCGGGAGCTGAGACCCAGTACTTC,CASSRAGAETQYF
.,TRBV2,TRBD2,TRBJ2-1,TGTGCCGCCGATAAGCGGGAGGGGGGGGAGCAGTTCTTC,CAADKREGGEQFF
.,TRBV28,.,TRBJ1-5,TGTGCCAGCAGAAGGGGAGAGGAAAGCAATCAGCCCCAGCATTTT,CASRRGEESNQPQHF
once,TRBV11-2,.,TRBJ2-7,TGTGCCAGCAGCTTATGGTTGGAGGCGATGGAGCAGTACTTC,CASSLWLEAMEQYF
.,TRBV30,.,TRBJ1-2,TGTGCCTGGAGTGTAATGAACTATGGCTACACCTTC,CAWSVMNYGYTF
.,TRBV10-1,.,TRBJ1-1,TGCGCCAGCAGTCCGGACAGTCTCGGGACTGAAGCTTTCTTT,CASSPDSLGTEAFF
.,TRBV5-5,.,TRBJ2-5,TGTGCCAGCATCACGGTTTTTAACAGTCAAGAGACCCAGTACTTC,CASITVFNSQETQYF
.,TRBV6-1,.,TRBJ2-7,TGTGCCAGCAGTGAGGGGGTCGAGCAGTACTTC,CASSEGVEQYF
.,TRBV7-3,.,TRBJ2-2,TGTGCCAGCAGCCTAACCACAGGGCTCGCGAACACCGGGGAGCTGTTTTTT,CASSLTTGLANTGELFF
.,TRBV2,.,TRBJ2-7,TGTGCCAGCAGGGAAGCTGGGACGGAGCAGTACTTC,CASREAGTEQYF
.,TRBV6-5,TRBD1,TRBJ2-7,TGTGCCAGCAGGACCCGGGACAGATCCTACGAGCAGTACTTC,CASRTRDRSYEQYF
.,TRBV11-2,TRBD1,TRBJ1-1,TGTGCCAGCAGCTATCAGCAGGGGGCGCCTGCTTTCTTT,CASSYQQGAPAFF
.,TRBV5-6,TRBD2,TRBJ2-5,TGTGCCAGCAGCCCCCCCAATAGCGGGGGGAGGGAGACCCAGTACTTC,CASSPPNSGGRETQYF
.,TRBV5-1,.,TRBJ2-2,TGCGCCAGCAGCTTGGGGGGCGCGGCGAACACCGGGGAGCTGTTTTTT,CASSLGGAANTGELFF
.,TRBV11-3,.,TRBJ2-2,TGTGCCAGCAGCTTAGGCACCGGGGAGCTGTTTTTT,CASSLGTGELFF
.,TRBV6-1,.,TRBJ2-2,TGTGCCAGCAGTGCCCACAGGGCGAACACCGGGGAGCTGTTTTTT,CASSAHRANTGELFF
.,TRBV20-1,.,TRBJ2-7,TGCAGTGCCACGGACGCCTACGAGCAGTACTTC,CSATDAYEQYF
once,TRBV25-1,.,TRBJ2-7,TGTGCCAGCAGTGAATGCGGCGACAGCCTCATGGGCGAGCAGTACTTC,CASSECGDSLMGEQYF
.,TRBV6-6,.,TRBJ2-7,TGTGCCAGCGCGCTCGACCGCCGCTCCTACGAGCAGTACTTC,CASALDRRSYEQYF
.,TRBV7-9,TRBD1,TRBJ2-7,TGTGCCAGCAGCTTGGCCTTAGGACAGGGATCCTACGAGCAGTACTTC,CASSLALGQGSYEQYF
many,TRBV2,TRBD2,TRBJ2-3,TGTGCCAGCAGCCTCAGCCCTAGCGGGGTGGGAGATACGCAGTATTTT,CASSLSPSGVGDTQYF
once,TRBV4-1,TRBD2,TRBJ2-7,TGCGCCAGCAGCCAACTAGCGGGAGGGTCCTACGAGCAGTACTTC,CASSQLAGGSYEQYF
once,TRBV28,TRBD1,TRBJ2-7,TGTGCCAGTAGGACAGGGGGACGTTACGAGCAGTACTTC,CASRTGGRYEQYF
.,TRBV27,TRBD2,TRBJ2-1,TGTGCCAGCACCCTGACTAGCGGGAACTACAATGAGCAGTTCTTC,CASTLTSGNYNEQFF
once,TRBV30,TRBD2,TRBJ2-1,TGTGCCTGGAGTCTTGAGCTAGCGGGAGCTAATGAGCAGTTCTTC,CAWSLELAGANEQFF
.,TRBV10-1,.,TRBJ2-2,TGCGCCAGCAGCCGGACGGATAACACCGGGGAGCTGTTTTTT,CASSRTDNTGELFF
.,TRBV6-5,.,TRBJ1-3,TGTGCCAGCAGTTACTCGTACCTGGGCTCTGGAAACACCATATATTTT,CASSYSYLGSGNTIYF
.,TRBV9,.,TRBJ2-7,TGTGCCAGCAGCGGGCTGGCAGACGAGCAGTACTTC,CASSGLADEQYF
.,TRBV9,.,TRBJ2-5,TGTGCCAGCAGCGTAGGGTCCCAGGTAGGGTACCAAGAGACCCAGTACTTC,CASSVGSQVGYQETQYF
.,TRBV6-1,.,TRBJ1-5,TGTGCCAGCAAAGTTGAGGTCAATCAGCCCCAGCATTTT,CASKVEVNQPQHF
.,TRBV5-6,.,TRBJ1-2,TGTGCCAGCAGCTTTCTTTCAGGGGAGGACTATGGCTACACCTTC,CASSFLSGEDYGYTF
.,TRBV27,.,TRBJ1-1,TGTGCCAGCAGCACTCTGATGAACACTGAAGCTTTCTTT,CASSTLMNTEAFF
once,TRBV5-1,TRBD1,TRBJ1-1,TGCGCCAGCAGACCCTGGACAGGGGGCAACACTGAAGCTTTCTTT,CASRPWTGGNTEAFF
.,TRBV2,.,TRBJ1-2,TGTGCCAGCAGTGAAGTGGGAGCGCTCGCTAACTATGGCTACACCTTC,CASSEVGALANYGYTF
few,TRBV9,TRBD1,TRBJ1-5,TGTGCCAGCAGCCCACACCCGGACAGGGAGGTTCAGCCCCAGCATTTT,CASSPHPDREVQPQHF
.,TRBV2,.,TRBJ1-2,TGTGCCAGCAGTGAATACTGGACTCCGGGAGGTAACTATGGCTACACCTTC,CASSEYWTPGGNYGYTF
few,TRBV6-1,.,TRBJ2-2,TGTGCCAGCAGTGGCCTCCCCACTGCCGGGGAGCTGTTTTTT,CASSGLPTAGELFF
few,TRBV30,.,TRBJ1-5,TGTGCCTGGAGTGTAGGGGCTAATCAGCCCCAGCATTTT,CAWSVGANQPQHF
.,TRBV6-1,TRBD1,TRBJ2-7,TGTGCCAGCAGTGAAAGGACAGGGGGCGACGAGCAGTACTTC,CASSERTGGDEQYF
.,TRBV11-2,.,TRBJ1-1,TGTGCCAGCAGCCCCTCCAGGGTCGTGAACACTGAAGCTTTCTTT,CASSPSRVVNTEAFF
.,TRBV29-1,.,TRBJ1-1,TGCAGCGTTGAGGACCGAGCCCTGATTGAAGCTTTCTTT,CSVEDRALIEAFF
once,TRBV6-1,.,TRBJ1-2,TGTGCCAGCCAAACCGATCGGGACTATGGCTACACCTTC,CASQTDRDYGYTF
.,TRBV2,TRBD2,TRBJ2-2,TGTGCCAGCGAACGGGGACTAGCGGCCCGGGGCGGGGAGCTGTTTTTT,CASERGLAARGGELFF
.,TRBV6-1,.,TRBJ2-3,TGTGCCAGCAGTGCGATAGCCTGGGGCCCCACAGATACGCAGTATTTT,CASSAIAWGPTDTQYF